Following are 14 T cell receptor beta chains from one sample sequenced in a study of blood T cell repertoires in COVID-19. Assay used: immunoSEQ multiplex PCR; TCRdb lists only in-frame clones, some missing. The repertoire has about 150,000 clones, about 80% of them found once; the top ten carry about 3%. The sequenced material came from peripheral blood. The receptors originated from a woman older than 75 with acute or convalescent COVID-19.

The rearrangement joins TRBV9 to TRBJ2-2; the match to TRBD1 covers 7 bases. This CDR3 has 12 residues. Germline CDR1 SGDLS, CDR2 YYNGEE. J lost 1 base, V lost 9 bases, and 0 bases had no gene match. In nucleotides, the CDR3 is TGTGCCACAGGGGGGAACACCGGGGAGCTGTTTTTT. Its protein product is CATGGNTGELFF.

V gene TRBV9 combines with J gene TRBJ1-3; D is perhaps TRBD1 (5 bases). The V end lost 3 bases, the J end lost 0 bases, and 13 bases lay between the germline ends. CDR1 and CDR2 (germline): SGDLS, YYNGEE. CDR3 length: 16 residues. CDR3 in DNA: TGTGCCAGCAGCGCCCGGGGGGAGTTCTCTGGAAACACCATATATTTT. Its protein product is CASSARGEFSGNTIYF.

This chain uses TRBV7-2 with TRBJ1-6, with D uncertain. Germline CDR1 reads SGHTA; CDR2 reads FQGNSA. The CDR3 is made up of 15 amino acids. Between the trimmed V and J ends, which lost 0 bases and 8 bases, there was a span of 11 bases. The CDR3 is CASSLAQGGHSPLHF. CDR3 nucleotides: TGTGCCAGCAGCTTAGCGCAAGGAGGTCATTCACCCCTCCACTTT.

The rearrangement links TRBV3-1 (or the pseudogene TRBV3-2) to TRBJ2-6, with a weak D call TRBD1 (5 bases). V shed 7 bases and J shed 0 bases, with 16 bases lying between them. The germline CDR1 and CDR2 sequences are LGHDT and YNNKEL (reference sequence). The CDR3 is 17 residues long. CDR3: CASKKGLPYSGANVLTF. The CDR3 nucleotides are TGTGCCAGCAAAAAGGGGCTCCCCTACTCTGGGGCCAACGTCCTGACTTTC.

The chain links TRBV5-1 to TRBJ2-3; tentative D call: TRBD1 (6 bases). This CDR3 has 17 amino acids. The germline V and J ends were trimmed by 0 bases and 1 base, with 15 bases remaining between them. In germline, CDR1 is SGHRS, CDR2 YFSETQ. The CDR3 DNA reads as TGCGCCAGCAGCTTGGTCGGACAGCCTGGCGGCACAGATACGCAGTATTTT. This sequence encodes CASSLVGQPGGTDTQYF.

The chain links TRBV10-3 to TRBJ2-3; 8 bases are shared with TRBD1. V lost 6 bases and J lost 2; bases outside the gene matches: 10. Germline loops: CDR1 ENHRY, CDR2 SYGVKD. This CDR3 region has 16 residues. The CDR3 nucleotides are TGTGCCATCAGGTCTGGACAGGGTGGCAACACAGATACGCAGTATTTT. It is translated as CAIRSGQGGNTDTQYF.

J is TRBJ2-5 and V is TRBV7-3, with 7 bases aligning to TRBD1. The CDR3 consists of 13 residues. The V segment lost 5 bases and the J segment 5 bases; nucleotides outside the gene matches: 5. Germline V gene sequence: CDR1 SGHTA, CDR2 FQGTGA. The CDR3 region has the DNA TGTGCCAGCAGCCGAGGGGGCAGCGAGACCCAGTACTTC. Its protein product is CASSRGGSETQYF.

As DNA, the CDR3 is TGTGCCAGCAGCCTCGGGGGGGCAGGTCAAGAGACCCAGTACTTC. It is translated as CASSLGGAGQETQYF. The chain couples TRBV7-8 to TRBJ2-5, with TRBD2 matching 8 bases. The germline gives CDR1 SGHVS, CDR2 FQNEAQ. V shed 5 bases, J shed 2 bases, and the junction held 7 bases outside the gene matches. CDR3 size: 15 residues.

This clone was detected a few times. In DNA form, the CDR3 reads TGTGCCTGGAGTGTAAGGACAGCTAGCAATCAGCCCCAGCATTTT. Its protein product is CAWSVRTASNQPQHF. This sequence joins TRBV30 and TRBJ1-5; the D gene is possibly TRBD1 (6 bases). V lost 0 bases to trimming and J lost 0 bases, with 9 bases between them. The length of the CDR3 is 15 residues. The germline CDR1 and CDR2 sequences are GTSNPN and SVGIG (reference sequence).

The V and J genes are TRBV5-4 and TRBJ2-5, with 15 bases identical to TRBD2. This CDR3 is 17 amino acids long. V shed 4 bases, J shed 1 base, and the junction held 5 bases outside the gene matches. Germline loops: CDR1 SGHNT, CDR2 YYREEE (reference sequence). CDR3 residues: CASSQGLAGGLQETQYF. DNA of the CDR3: TGTGCCAGCAGCCAGGGACTAGCGGGGGGTCTCCAAGAGACCCAGTACTTC.

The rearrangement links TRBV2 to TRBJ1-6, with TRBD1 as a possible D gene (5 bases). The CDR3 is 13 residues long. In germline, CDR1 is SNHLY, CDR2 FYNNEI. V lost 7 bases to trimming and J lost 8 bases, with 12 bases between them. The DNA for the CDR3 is TGTGCCAGCAAGCTGGGGCGTGATTCACCCCTCCACTTT. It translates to CASKLGRDSPLHF.

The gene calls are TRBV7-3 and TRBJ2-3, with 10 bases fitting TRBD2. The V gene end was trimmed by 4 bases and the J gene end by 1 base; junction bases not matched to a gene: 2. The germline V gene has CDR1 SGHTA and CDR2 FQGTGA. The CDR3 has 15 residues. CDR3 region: CASSSGTSGTDTQYF. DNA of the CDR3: TGTGCCAGCAGCTCCGGGACTAGCGGCACAGATACGCAGTATTTT.

DNA of the CDR3: TGCGCCAGCAGCTCGAGCGGGGGGGCGAATACGCAGTATTTT. Translated, it gives CASSSSGGANTQYF. The chain uses TRBV5-1 and TRBJ2-3, with 10 bases lining up with TRBD2. The CDR3 loop spans 14 amino acids. Germline trimming cut 3 bases from V and 7 bases from J; bases unmatched to any gene: 5. Germline V gives CDR1 SGHRS, CDR2 YFSETQ.

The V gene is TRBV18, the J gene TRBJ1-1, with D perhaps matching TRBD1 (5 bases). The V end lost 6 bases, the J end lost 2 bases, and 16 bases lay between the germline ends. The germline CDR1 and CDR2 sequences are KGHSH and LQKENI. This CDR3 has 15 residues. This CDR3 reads CASSPAQGFNTEAFF. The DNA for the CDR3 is TGTGCCAGCTCCCCGGCCCAGGGTTTTAACACTGAAGCTTTCTTT.